The table lists the clone carrying this TCR beta chain with many counts. This sample was included in a study of kidney transplant recipient with SARS-CoV-2 infection. MiXCR was run by TCRdb on the reads, yielding one entry per CDR3 protein. The sample has about 240,000 distinct CDR3 sequences, under 35% seen once; the top ten hold around 7.8%. This CDR3 is 16 amino acids long. The V and J ends lost 7 bases and 4 bases respectively, with 23 bases between them. V usage is TRBV5-3 and J usage is TRBJ1-2, with D hard to call. TRBV5-3 is recorded as an ORF, its role being uncertain. The source of this sequence is a male patient aged 25 to 39 who had COVID-19 and was a kidney transplant recipient. Some T cells may be graft donor cells. The sample here was a blood sample, taken at baseline and on approximately day 120 from a kidney transplant recipient. This CDR3 reads CARYVAVVRKTYGYTF. CDR3 DNA: TGTGCCAGATACGTAGCAGTGGTGAGAAAGACCTATGGCTACACCTTC.